Listed here are 31 T cell receptor beta chains from one sample, sequenced in a study of technical replicates of blood from a handful of donors. Using immunoSEQ multiplex PCR, the repertoire was profiled, and TCRdb retains in-frame clones only, with some absent. This table holds 68,000 or so clones, almost 95% found once. Sample: T cells isolated from PBMCs. Source of these receptors: a human donor in good health.

The J gene is TRBJ2-2, the V gene TRBV4-3; the D gene is possibly TRBD2 (6 bases). The CDR3 sequence is 15 residues long. CDR1 is LGHNA, CDR2 YSLEER, per germline. Trimming took off 1 base at V and 4 bases at J, with 10 bases between the two ends. The DNA for the CDR3 is TGCGCCAGCAGCCAAGGTACGGGAGTCACCGGGGAGCTGTTTTTT. This gives the protein CASSQGTGVTGELFF.

This clone has more than one count but fewer than ten. The gene calls are TRBV2 and TRBJ2-7; unclear D gene. The germline V gene has CDR1 SNHLY and CDR2 FYNNEI. CDR3 length: 13 residues. V was cut by 4 bases and J by 0 bases, with 7 bases left in between. CDR3 nucleotides: TGTGCCAGCAGTGGAGACAACTCCTACGAGCAGTACTTC. As protein: CASSGDNSYEQYF.

The V gene is TRBV9, the J gene TRBJ1-3, with TRBD1 as a possible D gene (6 bases). The CDR3 is 13 residues long. CDR1 SGDLS and CDR2 YYNGEE come from the germline V gene. V was shortened by 1 base and J by 4 bases, with 6 bases between the two germline ends. As DNA, the CDR3 is TGTGCCAGCAGCGTAACAGGGGGAAACACCATATATTTT. Its translation: CASSVTGGNTIYF. The variable domain in full, with the rest retrieved from reference TRBV9 and TRBJ1-3, is DSGVTQTPKHLITATGQRVTLRCSPRSGDLSVYWYQQSLDQGLQFLIQYYNGEERAKGNILERFSAQQFPDLHSELNLSSLELGDSALYFCASSVTGGNTIYFGEGSWLTVV.

This clone was counted a single time. This rearrangement joins TRBV28 to TRBJ2-1; no firm D call. The CDR3 has 12 amino acids. The V and J ends lost 6 bases and 7 bases respectively, with 10 bases between them. The germline V gene encodes CDR1 MDHEN and CDR2 SYDVKM. The CDR3 region has the DNA TGTGCCAGCAGGGAGCCTGGGAATGAGCAGTTCTTC. It translates to CASREPGNEQFF.

The chain combines TRBV6-5 with TRBJ2-2; 7 nucleotides match TRBD1. Germline V gene lookup returns CDR1 MNHEY and CDR2 SVGAGI. The CDR3 is 15 amino acids. With V trimmed by 7 bases and J by 4 bases, 9 bases remained unmatched. CDR3 nucleotides: TGTGCCAGCACGGAAAGAGGGGGCAGCACCGGGGAGCTGTTTTTT. Protein: CASTERGGSTGELFF.

This CDR3 reads CASSLSGLVTEAFF. DNA for the CDR3: TGCGCCAGCAGCTTATCAGGGTTGGTCACTGAAGCTTTCTTT. This chain links TRBV5-1 with TRBJ1-1; the D gene is possibly TRBD1 (5 bases). The CDR3 runs to 14 residues. CDR1 is SGHRS, CDR2 YFSETQ, per germline. V was trimmed by 2 bases and J by 4 bases, leaving 12 bases between them.

This sequence joins TRBV28 and TRBJ2-7; TRBD2 is a possible D gene (5 bases). In germline, CDR1 is MDHEN, CDR2 SYDVKM. Between the trimmed V and J ends, which lost 6 bases and 4 bases, there was a span of 16 bases. The CDR3 runs 14 residues. The CDR3 coding sequence is TGTGCCAGCAGGAGGCCGATAGCGCCTTACGAGCAGTACTTC. It yields the protein CASRRPIAPYEQYF.

Only one count was recorded for this clone. The chain uses TRBV19 and TRBJ2-1; D uncertain. The CDR3 loop spans 12 amino acids. Germline CDR1 is LNHDA and CDR2 is SQIVND (reference sequence). With 5 bases removed from V and 9 bases from J, the gap between germline ends came to 11 bases. The DNA of the CDR3 is TGTGCCAGTAGTTCTCAGTATTTTGAGCAGTTCTTC. This encodes CASSSQYFEQFF.

V gene TRBV10-2 combines with J gene TRBJ1-3; D might be TRBD1 (5 bases). Germline CDR1 is WSHSY and CDR2 is SAAADI. This CDR3 contains 15 residues. The V gene lost 4 bases and the J gene lost 0 bases, with 10 bases spanning the gap. In DNA, the CDR3 is TGCGCCAGCAGTGGGTTGGGACTCTCTGGAAACACCATATATTTT. It encodes CASSGLGLSGNTIYF.

V gene TRBV6-4 combines with J gene TRBJ2-2, with 9 bases that match TRBD2. Looked up from germline, CDR1 is MRHNA and CDR2 is SNTAGT. V dropped 2 bases and J dropped 7; count of bases not matched to a gene: 8. The CDR3 sequence is 16 residues long. The CDR3 DNA follows: TGTGCCAGCAGTGACGACGCGGGAGGGCCCAACGGGGAGCTGTTTTTT. This encodes CASSDDAGGPNGELFF.

The chain recombines TRBV6-5 with TRBJ1-2, with D maybe TRBD1 (5 bases). CDR1 and CDR2 from the germline V gene are MNHEY and SVGAGI. The CDR3 has 12 amino acids. The V end was cut by 7 bases, the J end by 8 bases, with 14 bases between. The CDR3 DNA follows: TGTGCCAGCAAGACAGCCTATGCCGGCTACACCTTC. This gives the protein CASKTAYAGYTF.

Only a few counts were recorded for this clone. The chain is built from TRBV2 and TRBJ1-2; possibly TRBD1 for D (5 bases). CDR3 length: 10 residues. Germline V CDR1 and CDR2: SNHLY, FYNNEI. V dropped 9 bases and J dropped 5 bases, with 7 bases sitting between them. The CDR3 nucleotides are TGTGCCAGGCAGGGTTATGGCTACACCTTC. This codes for CARQGYGYTF.

The chain links TRBV27 to TRBJ2-7; no clear D gene. The germline V and J ends were trimmed by 4 bases and 2 bases, with 6 bases remaining between them. This CDR3 has 12 residues. CDR1 and CDR2 (germline): MNHEY, SMNVEV (reference sequence). CDR3 DNA: TGTGCCAGCAGTTCGCAGGCCTACGAGCAGTACTTC. It specifies CASSSQAYEQYF.

This clone was recorded only once. The V call is TRBV4-3, the J call TRBJ2-1; 10 nucleotides align to TRBD2. The germline CDR1 and CDR2 sequences are LGHNA and YSLEER. V was clipped by 0 bases and J by 9 bases; unmatched bases: 8. The CDR3 has 16 residues. The chain's CDR3 is CASSQDLAGAAGEQFF. DNA of the CDR3: TGCGCCAGCAGCCAAGATCTAGCGGGAGCAGCCGGTGAGCAGTTCTTC.

J is TRBJ2-2 and V is TRBV13, with 7 bases identical to TRBD1. From germline, CDR1 is PRHDT and CDR2 FYEKMQ (reference sequence). The CDR3 is made up of 13 amino acids. V shed 2 bases, J shed 7 bases, and the junction held 1 base outside the gene matches. The CDR3 sequence: CASSLQGDGELFF. In nucleotides, the CDR3 is TGTGCCAGCAGCTTACAGGGGGACGGGGAGCTGTTTTTT.

This chain connects TRBV30 to TRBJ1-1; D gene unclear. V was pared by 3 bases and J by 6 bases, with 8 bases between. From germline, CDR1 is GTSNPN and CDR2 SVGIG (reference sequence). This CDR3 spans 11 amino acids. In nucleotides, the CDR3 is TGTGCCTGGAGATCAGAGGCTGAAGCTTTCTTT. It translates to CAWRSEAEAFF.

This chain links TRBV25-1 with TRBJ2-7; 10 nucleotides match TRBD1. The CDR3 covers 16 residues. Germline V gene lookup returns CDR1 MGHDK and CDR2 SYGVNS. V gave up 1 base and J gave up 1 base; unmatched junction bases: 4. The CDR3 region has the DNA TGTGCCAGCAGTGAATCACCGGGACAGGGGTCCTACGAGCAGTACTTC. Its protein is CASSESPGQGSYEQYF.

The J gene is TRBJ2-7, the V gene TRBV6-5; D not certain. Between the trimmed V and J ends, which lost 6 bases and 2 bases, there was a span of 5 bases. This CDR3 comprises 11 residues. Per germline, CDR1 MNHEY and CDR2 SVGAGI. CDR3 nucleotide sequence: TGTGCCAGCAGGAGCCCCTACGAGCAGTACTTC. Encoded protein: CASRSPYEQYF.

The gene calls are TRBV6-1 and TRBJ2-4, with 8 bases fitting TRBD2. The V gene end was trimmed by 7 bases and the J gene end by 1 base; junction bases not matched to a gene: 6. This CDR3 contains 15 residues. Germline CDR1 MNHNS, CDR2 SASEGT. CDR3 nucleotides: TGTGCCAGCACCAGACTAGCGTCTGCCAAAAACATTCAGTACTTC. This sequence encodes CASTRLASAKNIQYF.

The CDR3 protein is CASSLAGFITPGNTIYF. The CDR3 DNA reads TGTGCCAGCAGCTTGGCAGGGTTTATTACCCCTGGAAACACCATATATTTT. The chain is built from TRBV5-4 and TRBJ1-3; possibly TRBD1 for D (5 bases). The germline CDR1 and CDR2 sequences are SGHNT and YYREEE (reference sequence). Between the trimmed V and J ends, which lost 0 bases and 2 bases, there was a span of 15 bases. The CDR3 runs 17 residues.

The chain employs TRBV7-2 and TRBJ2-4, with D perhaps TRBD2 (6 bases). The V end was cut by 3 bases, the J end by 0 bases, with 15 bases between. The V gene's germline CDR1 is SGHTA and CDR2 FQGNSA. The CDR3 contains 17 residues. The CDR3 loop is CASSFRGTQLAKNIQYF. The CDR3 bases are TGTGCCAGCAGCTTCCGAGGGACTCAGCTAGCCAAAAACATTCAGTACTTC.

V and J are TRBV6-5 and TRBJ1-4; perhaps TRBD1 as D (5 bases). V lost 5 bases and J lost 8, with 15 bases in between. The CDR3 totals 14 residues. The germline gives CDR1 MNHEY, CDR2 SVGAGI. The CDR3 coding sequence is TGTGCCAGCAGTATTCGGGGACTGCCGGAAAAACTGTTTTTT. Translated, it gives CASSIRGLPEKLFF.

This rearrangement joins TRBV4-2 to TRBJ2-3, with D possibly matching TRBD2 (5 bases). The germline gives CDR1 LGHNA, CDR2 YNFKEQ. The CDR3 spans 14 residues. Trimming shortened V by 3 bases and J by 3 bases, and 10 bases separated the two germline ends. The chain's CDR3 is CASSQGSGTDTQYF. In nucleotides, the CDR3 is TGTGCCAGCAGCCAGGGGAGTGGGACAGATACGCAGTATTTT.

CDR3 in DNA: TGTGCCAGTAGTTCAACTAGCTGGGTCGAGCAGTACTTC. It yields the protein CASSSTSWVEQYF. J is TRBJ2-7 and V is TRBV19; TRBD2 is a possible D gene (6 bases). The germline CDR1 and CDR2 sequences are LNHDA and SQIVND (reference sequence). Trimming took 5 bases from V and 6 from J, leaving 14 bases between them. The CDR3 totals 13 residues.

The rearrangement links TRBV2 to TRBJ1-3; TRBD1 agrees at 8 bases. J gave up 0 bases and V 7 bases, and 5 bases lay outside the gene matches. CDR1 and CDR2 (germline): SNHLY, FYNNEI. The CDR3 sequence is 15 residues long. CDR3 nucleotide sequence: TGTGCCAGCATACTACAGGGGGGCTCTGGAAACACCATATATTTT. The encoded protein is CASILQGGSGNTIYF.

The chain uses TRBV27 and TRBJ2-7, with TRBD2 matching 12 bases. V was pared by 6 bases and J by 2 bases, with 5 bases of the junction left unmatched. Per germline, CDR1 MNHEY and CDR2 SMNVEV (reference sequence). The CDR3 contains 15 residues. This CDR3 reads CASSAGTSGPYEQYF. CDR3 sequence (DNA): TGTGCCAGCAGCGCCGGGACTAGCGGGCCCTACGAGCAGTACTTC.

This clone was detected once. The gene calls are TRBV5-1 and TRBJ2-1; 13 nucleotides agree with TRBD2. The CDR3 contains 15 residues. Looked up from germline, CDR1 is SGHRS and CDR2 is YFSETQ. With 2 bases clipped from V and 5 bases from J, the junction kept 1 base outside the gene matches. CDR3 sequence: CASSFGLAGDNEQFF. The DNA for the CDR3 is TGCGCCAGCAGCTTCGGACTAGCGGGGGACAATGAGCAGTTCTTC.

CDR3 DNA: TGTGCCAGCAGCGTAGCAGGGATCAATGAGCAGTTCTTC. Translated: CASSVAGINEQFF. The chain recombines TRBV9 with TRBJ2-1; possibly TRBD1 for D (5 bases). The CDR3 length is 13 residues. The germline V and J ends were trimmed by 0 bases and 6 bases, with 7 bases remaining between them. CDR1 is SGDLS and CDR2 is YYNGEE in the germline V gene.

The chain uses TRBV5-1 and TRBJ2-7, with 8 bases matching TRBD1. The germline V gene has CDR1 SGHRS and CDR2 YFSETQ. There are 15 residues in the CDR3. With 0 bases clipped from V and 2 bases from J, the junction kept 4 bases outside the gene matches. The CDR3 nucleotides read TGCGCCAGCAGCTTGGCAGGGGGCGAAACCTACGAGCAGTACTTC. It yields the protein CASSLAGGETYEQYF.

The V and J genes are TRBV30 and TRBJ1-1; a possible D gene is TRBD1 (5 bases). CDR1 and CDR2 from the germline V gene are GTSNPN and SVGIG (reference sequence). This CDR3 is built from 14 residues. V was cut by 7 bases and J by 0 bases, with 15 bases left in between. CDR3 DNA: TGTGCCTTAAGCCGGTCAGGGATGAACACTGAAGCTTTCTTT. Encoded protein: CALSRSGMNTEAFF.

This chain links TRBV11-3 with TRBJ2-7, with TRBD2 matching 11 bases. V was pared by 3 bases and J by 0 bases, with 4 bases of the junction left unmatched. The CDR3 is made up of 16 amino acids. CDR1 SGHNT and CDR2 YENEEA come from the germline V gene. CDR3 nucleotide sequence: TGTGCCAGCAGCTTTGGAACTAGCGGGAGCTCCTACGAGCAGTACTTC. Residues: CASSFGTSGSSYEQYF.